This T cell receptor (beta chain) is from a study of shared clonotypes between healthy human individuals. This CDR3 spans 14 amino acids. V lost 4 bases to trimming and J lost 6 bases; unmatched junction nucleotides: 1. Germline values: CDR1 SGHAT, CDR2 FQNNGV. Healthy adults negative for HIV, lacking recent acute infections or vaccinations, served as donors. Details on this clone: Its antigen remains unidentified.

Study-wide results and caveats: In a handful of donors, around 5.5% of naive CD4 clonotypes appeared in common.

Clones were read by immunoSEQ multiplex PCR, and TCRdb kept only the in-frame ones, dropping some. Here the sample spans over a million clones, roughly 96% being singletons. Material: naive CD4+ T cells sorted from blood. This sample's subset: CD45RA+ positively selected. The source of this sequence is a young man in good health. The V call is TRBV11-2, the J call TRBJ2-1; 12 bases are a match to TRBD2. In nucleotides, the CDR3 is TGTGCCAGCAGCTCTAGCGGGAGGGCCAATGAGCAGTTCTTC. Protein: CASSSSGRANEQFF. Combining the CDR3 with reference TRBV11-2 and TRBJ2-1 gives the whole variable domain EAGVAQSPRYKIIEKRQSVAFWCNPISGHATLYWYQQILGQGPKLLIQFQNNGVVDDSQLPKDRFSAERLKGVDSTLKIQPAKLEDSAVYLCASSSSGRANEQFFGPGTRLTVL.